The 20 T cell receptor beta chains in this list originate from one sample, sequenced in a study of read filtering for tumor transcriptome and immune sequencing. Molecular barcoded adaptors covering alpha/delta and beta/gamma chains were used on around 370 ng RNA. TCRdb recomputed calls from the reads with MiXCR, one row per CDR3 protein. This table has 30,000 to 40,000 distinct CDR3 sequences, 13% to 15% appearing once. The sequencing sample was made of a population of CD138-negative cells sorted from bone marrow. The receptor set was obtained from a donor aged 40 or older with multiple myeloma.

This clonotype was counted at least ten times. The J gene is TRBJ2-1, the V gene TRBV29-1, with 14 bases aligning to TRBD2. J gave up 0 bases and V 4 bases, and 5 bases lay outside the gene matches. This CDR3 has 17 residues. Germline CDR1 and CDR2: SQVTM and ANQGSEA. CDR3 in DNA: TGCAGCGTTGGGCTGACTAGCGGGAGGGGCTCCTACAATGAGCAGTTCTTC. Residues: CSVGLTSGRGSYNEQFF.

The chain is built from TRBV6-5 and TRBJ1-5; 9 bases are shared with TRBD1. V was pared by 6 bases and J by 4 bases, with 10 bases of the junction left unmatched. Germline CDR1 is MNHEY and CDR2 is SVGAGI. The CDR3 runs to 16 residues. The CDR3 region has the DNA TGTGCCAGCAGCCCTACCGGGACAGGGATGAATCAGCCCCAGCATTTT. Translation gives CASSPTGTGMNQPQHF.

To note about this clonotype: Being one base from a much bigger clone, this may be a read error. The chain combines TRBV7-9 with TRBJ1-2; TRBD1 is a possible D gene (6 bases). Deletions cut 5 bases from V and 3 bases from J, with 10 bases between. The CDR3 runs 13 residues. The germline V gene has CDR1 SEHNR and CDR2 FQNEAQ (reference sequence). CDR3 amino acids: CASSNRVYYGYTF. CDR3 bases: TGTGCCAGCAGCAACAGGGTATACTATGGCTACACCTTC.

This chain joins TRBV4-2 and TRBJ2-7; 9 bases agree with TRBD2. This CDR3 is 14 amino acids long. V lost 0 bases to trimming and J lost 7 bases; unmatched junction nucleotides: 4. The germline V gene encodes CDR1 LGHNA and CDR2 YNFKEQ. For the CDR3, the DNA is TGTGCCAGCAGCCAAGATGGACTAGCGAGAGAGCAGTACTTC. Translated: CASSQDGLAREQYF.

This clonotype was recorded many times. The rearrangement links TRBV7-8 to TRBJ1-4; D not certain. Germline CDR1 is SGHVS and CDR2 is FQNEAQ. Trimming removed 0 bases from V and 5 bases from J, with 13 bases in between. The CDR3 loop spans 16 amino acids. As DNA, the CDR3 is TGTGCCAGCAGCTTAGCCTGGCGCAGGAAAAATGAAAAACTGTTTTTT. Translated: CASSLAWRRKNEKLFF. Full variable domain (missing parts from reference TRBV7-8 and TRBJ1-4): GAGVSQSPRYKVAKRGQDVALRCDPISGHVSLFWYQQALGQGPEFLTYFQNEAQLDKSGLPSDRFFAERPEGSVSTLKIQRTQQEDSAVYLCASSLAWRRKNEKLFFGSGTQLSVL.

This clonotype was observed many times. The rearrangement joins TRBV27 to TRBJ2-1; D is possibly TRBD2 (6 bases). This CDR3 comprises 13 residues. V was pared by 8 bases and J by 12 bases, with 20 bases between. Germline CDR1 and CDR2: MNHEY and SMNVEV (reference sequence). The CDR3 DNA reads as TGTGCCAGCCAGGGACTCGACCGCCCCGCGCAGTTCTTC. Translating it yields CASQGLDRPAQFF.

In its sample, this clonotype was seen many times. The chain recombines TRBV6-1 with TRBJ2-5; D is unclear. This CDR3 comprises 14 residues. Germline loops: CDR1 MNHNS, CDR2 SASEGT. Trimming removed 6 bases at V and 5 bases at J, with 16 bases between. CDR3 nucleotide sequence: TGTGCCAGCAGGTTAAAGCCATCCCTGGAGACCCAGTACTTC. Its protein product is CASRLKPSLETQYF.

A word on this clonotype: A far larger clone is only one base removed, so a read error is likely. The CDR3 region is CASSLGARLTEALF. DNA of the CDR3: TGTGCCAGCAGCTTAGGCGCCAGACTCACTGAAGCTCTCTTT. The chain combines TRBV7-2 with TRBJ1-1; D gene ambiguous. Germline assignment: CDR1 SGHTA and CDR2 FQGNSA. CDR3 size: 14 residues.

This clonotype occurred a few times. A much larger clone differs by one base, so this may be a read error. The chain recombines TRBV6-6 with TRBJ1-1, with 9 bases fitting TRBD1. This CDR3 is 15 amino acids long. Germline CDR1 is MNHNY and CDR2 is SVGAGI (reference sequence). The CDR3 here is CASSAGTGWHTEASF. As DNA, the CDR3 is TGTGCCAGCAGTGCCGGGACAGGGTGGCACACTGAAGCTTCCTTT.

This clonotype was picked up a small number of times. This chain joins TRBV29-1 and TRBJ1-5; D is ambiguous. The germline V gene encodes CDR1 SQVTM and CDR2 ANQGSEA. The CDR3 consists of 9 residues. This chain's CDR3 is CKNNQPQHF. The CDR3 nucleotides read TGCAAGAATAATCAGCCCCAGCATTTT.

This clonotype was seen many times. V usage is TRBV20-1 and J usage is TRBJ2-7; D is possibly TRBD2 (5 bases). The ends were cut back, 6 bases at V and 2 bases at J, with 17 bases in the middle. The CDR3 length is 14 residues. The V gene's germline CDR1 is DFQATT and CDR2 SNEGSKA (reference sequence). The CDR3 here is CSALTMTTTYEQYF. The CDR3 DNA is TGCAGTGCCCTAACTATGACTACAACCTACGAGCAGTACTTC.

With respect to this clonotype: Since no conserved phenylalanine or tryptophan closes the CDR3, a read error is the likely cause. The rearrangement links TRBV20-1 to TRBJ1-1; D unclear. V was shortened by 1 base and J by 6 bases, with 12 bases between the two germline ends. CDR1 and CDR2 (germline): DFQATT, SNEGSKA (reference sequence). The CDR3 covers 13 residues. The CDR3, as DNA: TGCAGTGCTAGAGGTGTTGCCGGAGCTGAAGCTTTCTTA. It translates to CSARGVAGAEAFL.

Turning to this clonotype: One junction end does not reproduce the germline sequence, and a read error may be involved. This sequence joins TRBV5-1 and TRBJ2-6, with D perhaps assigned TRBD1 or TRBD2 (6 bases each). The V gene's germline CDR1 is SGHRS and CDR2 YFSETQ. There are 18 residues in the CDR3. In nucleotides, the CDR3 is TGCGCCAGCAGCTCAGGCCTGAACAGGGCCAGGGAGGCCAACGTCCAGACATTC. Residues: CASSSGLNRAREANVQTF.

Ten or more counts support this clonotype. The rearrangement links TRBV5-4 to TRBJ1-6; D is undetermined. The CDR3 is 14 amino acids. The germline V gene encodes CDR1 SGHNT and CDR2 YYREEE (reference sequence). Trimming stripped 2 bases from V and 8 bases from J, with 11 bases between. Written as DNA, the CDR3 is TGTGCCAGCAGCTTTATTGGCGTGGATTCACCCCTCCACTTT. This gives the protein CASSFIGVDSPLHF.

This clonotype was recorded at least ten times. This chain uses TRBV6-2 or TRBV6-3 with TRBJ1-1; D is perhaps TRBD1 (5 bases). Germline CDR1 reads MNHEY; CDR2 reads SVGEGT. The length of the CDR3 is 14 residues. V was clipped by 6 bases and J by 5 bases, with 16 bases between them. The chain's CDR3 is CASSRLLRETEAFF. The CDR3 nucleotides read TGTGCCAGCAGCCGACTCCTCAGGGAGACTGAAGCTTTCTTT.

This clonotype has a count of ten or more. The chain joins TRBV5-1 to TRBJ1-1; possibly TRBD1 for D (6 bases). Trimming cost V 4 bases and J 5 bases, with 15 bases left between them. Germline V gene data show CDR1 as SGHRS and CDR2 as YFSETQ. This CDR3 is 14 amino acids long. The CDR3 coding sequence is TGCGCCAGCAGCGAGGGACCTCAGGGGACTGAAGCTTTCTTT. Translated, it gives CASSEGPQGTEAFF.

Ten or more counts support this clonotype. V gene TRBV28 combines with J gene TRBJ2-3; D uncertain. This CDR3 region has 12 residues. The germline V gene has CDR1 MDHEN and CDR2 SYDVKM. V shed 11 bases and J shed 2 bases, with 11 bases lying between them. The CDR3 reads CAQGGYTDTQYF. The CDR3 nucleotides are TGTGCCCAAGGTGGCTACACAGATACGCAGTATTTT.

The V call is TRBV20-1, the J call TRBJ2-7; 7 nucleotides align to TRBD2. J gave up 2 bases and V 0 bases, and 7 bases lay outside the gene matches. CDR1 and CDR2 (germline): DFQATT, SNEGSKA (reference sequence). The CDR3 runs 15 residues. The CDR3 spells CSARDRLAATYEQYF. CDR3 bases: TGCAGTGCTAGAGATCGGCTAGCGGCCACCTACGAGCAGTACTTC.

This clonotype was counted between two and nine times. This clone may be a read error of a much larger clone one base away. This chain links TRBV29-1 with TRBJ2-7; D might be TRBD1 or TRBD2, each matching 5 bases. Germline assignment: CDR1 SQVTM and CDR2 ANQGSEA. The CDR3 is made up of 11 amino acids. CDR3 sequence reads: CSINWGSERYF. The CDR3 coding sequence is TGCAGTATAAATTGGGGGAGCGAGCGGTACTTC.

This clonotype occurred a few times. The chain is built from TRBV28 and TRBJ2-3, with 13 bases matching TRBD2. V was pared by 8 bases and J by 6 bases, with 5 bases of the junction left unmatched. CDR1 is MDHEN, CDR2 SYDVKM, per germline. The CDR3 is 14 residues long. The CDR3 nucleotides are TGTGCCAGCGGACTAGCGGGAGATACGGATACGCAGTATTTT. Residues: CASGLAGDTDTQYF.